Following are 30 T cell receptor beta chains from one sample sequenced in a study of cytomegalovirus exposure and HLA in healthy donors. Vbeta (60) and Jbeta (13) primers were used in the PCR. Assay used: immunoSEQ multiplex PCR; TCRdb lists only in-frame clones, some missing. The sample carries nearly 110,000 clones, roughly 80% recorded once. Specimen: PBMCs. These TCRs come from a man aged 25-45 years in good health and CMV-seronegative.

This sequence joins TRBV4-1 and TRBJ2-7, with D maybe TRBD1 (5 bases). The CDR3 has 17 amino acids. Between the trimmed V and J ends, which lost 2 bases and 5 bases, there was a span of 22 bases. The germline V gene has CDR1 MGHRA and CDR2 YSYEKL. For the CDR3, the DNA is TGCGCCAGCAGCCAACTCATTGGCCTCACAGGAACTGACGAGCAGTACTTC. This gives the protein CASSQLIGLTGTDEQYF.

The chain is built from TRBV11-2 and TRBJ2-7; 11 bases line up with TRBD1. Trimming at V came to 5 bases and at J to 3 bases, leaving 3 bases not matched to a gene. Germline CDR1 SGHAT, CDR2 FQNNGV. This CDR3 spans 14 amino acids. CDR3 amino acids: CASSPGTGGYEQYF. The CDR3 region has the DNA TGTGCCAGCAGCCCCGGGACAGGGGGCTACGAGCAGTACTTC.

This chain connects TRBV2 to TRBJ2-1, with 9 bases that match TRBD2. Germline CDR1 SNHLY, CDR2 FYNNEI. The CDR3 has 16 amino acids. V shed 6 bases and J 0 bases; nucleotides not matched to a gene: 6. This CDR3 reads CASSFSGGVSYNEQFF. For the CDR3, the DNA is TGTGCCAGCAGCTTTAGCGGGGGAGTCTCCTACAATGAGCAGTTCTTC.

V usage is TRBV5-6 and J usage is TRBJ2-3, with 8 bases matching TRBD2. With 4 bases clipped from V and 6 bases from J, the junction kept 1 base outside the gene matches. Germline V gene lookup returns CDR1 SGHDT and CDR2 YYEEEE. The CDR3 sequence is 12 residues long. For the CDR3, the DNA is TGTGCCAGCAGCCCGGGGGGGGATACGCAGTATTTT. It specifies CASSPGGDTQYF.

The V gene is TRBV7-9, the J gene TRBJ1-2; D gene uncertain. Germline CDR1 reads SEHNR; CDR2 reads FQNEAQ (reference sequence). This CDR3 contains 14 residues. With 0 bases removed from V and 6 bases from J, the gap between germline ends came to 11 bases. CDR3 DNA sequence: TGTGCCAGCAGCTTAGCGAAAGTGGTAGATGGCTACACCTTC. This encodes CASSLAKVVDGYTF.

The chain carries TRBV6-4 and TRBJ1-3, with 7 positions matching TRBD1. There are 13 residues in the CDR3. Germline V gives CDR1 MRHNA, CDR2 SNTAGT. The V gene end was trimmed by 6 bases and the J gene end by 4 bases; junction bases not matched to a gene: 3. CDR3 residues: CASSEDRGNTIYF. CDR3 nucleotide sequence: TGTGCCAGCAGCGAGGACAGGGGAAACACCATATATTTT.

V gene TRBV5-1 combines with J gene TRBJ2-7; TRBD2 agrees at 15 bases. The germline V gene encodes CDR1 SGHRS and CDR2 YFSETQ. The V and J ends lost 4 bases and 5 bases, in that order; junction bases with no gene match: 4. This CDR3 comprises 15 residues. The CDR3 coding sequence is TGCGCCAGCAGCCGGACTAGCGGGGGGGCAGACGAGCAGTACTTC. This codes for CASSRTSGGADEQYF.

The V and J genes are TRBV15 and TRBJ1-5; D remains unclear. V was cut by 5 bases and J by 3 bases, with 14 bases left in between. The CDR3 has 15 residues. Germline V gene lookup returns CDR1 LNHNV and CDR2 YYDKDF (reference sequence). The CDR3 region is CATSLEGGFNQPQHF. The CDR3 DNA follows: TGTGCCACCAGCCTCGAAGGAGGTTTCAATCAGCCCCAGCATTTT.

The chain carries TRBV21-1 and TRBJ1-5; TRBD1 is the table's D call, not checked against the DNA. TRBV21-1 is shown as a pseudogene. The CDR3 is 18 residues long. CDR3 sequence: CASSCRPRDTHRHQPQHF. The CDR3 DNA is TGTGCCAGCAGCTGCCGGCCCCGGGACACGCATCGCCATCAGCCCCAGCATTTT.

CDR3 sequence (DNA): TGTGCCAGCACCGAACGGGGGATGTACCAAGAGACCCAGTACTTC. Amino acids: CASTERGMYQETQYF. V usage is TRBV28 and J usage is TRBJ2-5; maybe TRBD2 (6 bases). Looked up from germline, CDR1 is MDHEN and CDR2 is SYDVKM. The CDR3 length is 15 residues. V was clipped by 7 bases and J by 0 bases, with 15 bases between them.

The chain joins TRBV13 to TRBJ2-5, with a tentative D call TRBD1 (6 bases). Trimming took 5 bases from V and 4 from J, leaving 17 bases between them. In germline, CDR1 is PRHDT, CDR2 FYEKMQ (reference sequence). The CDR3 has 15 residues. CDR3 sequence: CASSPITGRGETQYF. As DNA, the CDR3 is TGTGCCAGCAGCCCAATTACGGGCAGGGGAGAGACCCAGTACTTC.

V usage is TRBV9 and J usage is TRBJ1-2, with a possible D match to TRBD1 (5 bases). The CDR3 has 18 amino acids. Deletions cut 0 bases from V and 0 bases from J, with 18 bases between. Per germline, CDR1 SGDLS and CDR2 YYNGEE. CDR3 region: CASSVASLTDRANYGYTF. DNA of the CDR3: TGTGCCAGCAGCGTAGCCTCTTTAACTGACAGAGCTAACTATGGCTACACCTTC.

The rearrangement uses TRBV19 and TRBJ2-5; 7 nucleotides match TRBD1. The germline V gene has CDR1 LNHDA and CDR2 SQIVND (reference sequence). The CDR3 extends over 13 amino acids. The trim removed 6 bases at V and 5 bases at J, leaving 6 bases unmatched. The CDR3 region is CASSADRVETQYF. CDR3 in DNA: TGTGCCAGTAGCGCCGACAGGGTTGAGACCCAGTACTTC.

This clone was observed a few times. The gene calls are TRBV2 and TRBJ2-7; 15 bases agree with TRBD2. Germline CDR1 and CDR2: SNHLY and FYNNEI. J lost 9 bases, V lost 8 bases, and 8 bases had no gene match. This CDR3 is 14 amino acids long. CDR3 in DNA: TGTGCCAGCGGGACTAGCGGGAGGACAGTCCGGCAGTACTTC. This translates into CASGTSGRTVRQYF.

This clone was seen a few times. The chain combines TRBV4-2 with TRBJ1-1; 9 bases agree with TRBD1. Germline V lookup: CDR1 LGHNA, CDR2 YNFKEQ. This CDR3 is 15 amino acids long. V shed 4 bases, J shed 3 bases, and the junction held 6 bases outside the gene matches. In nucleotides, the CDR3 is TGTGCCAGCAGCCCGCAGGACAGGGGTCACACTGAAGCTTTCTTT. Translation gives CASSPQDRGHTEAFF.

CDR3 sequence reads: CASSLGQGNSPLHF. The CDR3 coding sequence is TGTGCCAGCAGTCTAGGGCAGGGCAATTCACCCCTCCACTTT. This chain connects TRBV9 to TRBJ1-6; the D gene is possibly TRBD1 (5 bases). From germline, CDR1 is SGDLS and CDR2 YYNGEE. CDR3 size: 14 residues. Trimming took 5 bases from V and 7 from J, leaving 13 bases between them.

The V and J genes are TRBV2 and TRBJ2-3; the D gene is possibly TRBD2 (7 bases). CDR1 and CDR2 from the germline V gene are SNHLY and FYNNEI. The CDR3 has 16 residues. The ends were cut back, 2 bases at V and 5 bases at J, with 17 bases in the middle. Here the CDR3 DNA reads TGTGCCAGCAGTGAACCCGGGGGGCCCAACAGAGATACGCAGTATTTT. Protein: CASSEPGGPNRDTQYF.

The gene calls are TRBV10-1 and TRBJ2-1, with TRBD2 matching over 16 bases. The V gene end was trimmed by 4 bases and the J gene end by 9 bases; junction bases not matched to a gene: 3. The CDR3 extends over 15 amino acids. The germline CDR1 and CDR2 sequences are WNHNN and SYGVQD (reference sequence). Here the CDR3 reads CASSAGTSGRGEQFF. The DNA of the CDR3 is TGCGCCAGCAGTGCCGGGACTAGCGGGAGGGGTGAGCAGTTCTTC.

The chain uses TRBV5-4 and TRBJ1-4; 9 bases are a match to TRBD1. V lost 0 bases, J lost 8 bases, and 2 bases stayed unmatched. Germline V gene sequence: CDR1 SGHNT, CDR2 YYREEE (reference sequence). This CDR3 contains 14 residues. CDR3 nucleotide sequence: TGTGCCAGCAGCTTGGACAGGGGGCACGAAAAACTGTTTTTT. The encoded protein is CASSLDRGHEKLFF.

This chain connects TRBV19 to TRBJ2-6; unclear D gene. With 3 bases removed from V and 3 bases from J, the gap between germline ends came to 3 bases. The CDR3 covers 13 residues. Looked up from germline, CDR1 is LNHDA and CDR2 is SQIVND (reference sequence). The CDR3 region is CASSIHGANVLTF. CDR3 coding DNA: TGTGCCAGTAGTATCCATGGGGCCAACGTCCTGACTTTC.

The chain joins TRBV6-5 to TRBJ1-2; unclear D gene. CDR3 size: 14 residues. Trimming shortened V by 2 bases and J by 4 bases, and 11 bases separated the two germline ends. Germline V gene data show CDR1 as MNHEY and CDR2 as SVGAGI. CDR3 loop: CASSYDRWSYGYTF. The CDR3 coding sequence is TGTGCCAGCAGTTACGACCGATGGAGCTATGGCTACACCTTC.

The chain is built from TRBV5-1 and TRBJ1-6; 10 positions match TRBD1. V dropped 4 bases and J dropped 9; count of bases not matched to a gene: 4. There are 14 residues in the CDR3. Germline lookup yields CDR1 SGHRS and CDR2 YFSETQ. The CDR3 sequence is CASSVGTGASPLHF. CDR3 sequence (DNA): TGCGCCAGCAGCGTTGGGACAGGGGCTTCACCCCTCCACTTT.

This chain joins TRBV27 and TRBJ2-7, with D tentatively TRBD1 (6 bases). V lost 5 bases and J lost 4, with 9 bases in between. The CDR3 has 12 residues. Per germline, CDR1 MNHEY and CDR2 SMNVEV (reference sequence). The CDR3 region has the DNA TGTGCCAGCAGTCCGACAGGATACGAGCAGTACTTC. Residues: CASSPTGYEQYF.

This clone was picked up a small number of times. The chain has TRBV2 and TRBJ1-1; D not resolved. The ends were cut back, 4 bases at V and 1 base at J, with 10 bases in the middle. The CDR3 loop spans 14 amino acids. Germline-derived CDR1 and CDR2 are SNHLY and FYNNEI. The DNA for the CDR3 is TGTGCCAGCAGTGTTAAAGCATGGAACACTGAAGCTTTCTTT. This encodes CASSVKAWNTEAFF.

The rearrangement links TRBV7-8 to TRBJ2-4; 15 bases line up with TRBD2. V gave up 5 bases and J gave up 0 bases; unmatched junction bases: 5. The CDR3 consists of 18 residues. Germline-derived CDR1 and CDR2 are SGHVS and FQNEAQ. CDR3 loop: CASSGGLAGGLAKNIQYF. The CDR3 DNA reads as TGTGCCAGCAGCGGGGGACTAGCGGGAGGACTAGCCAAAAACATTCAGTACTTC.

The count of this clone is one. This chain connects TRBV18 to TRBJ2-7, with a weak D call TRBD1 (7 bases). CDR3 length: 14 amino acids. Germline V lookup: CDR1 KGHSH, CDR2 LQKENI. Deletions cut 3 bases from V and 2 bases from J, with 11 bases between. This CDR3 reads CASSPGGTAYEQYF. In DNA form, the CDR3 reads TGTGCCAGCTCACCCGGAGGGACAGCCTACGAGCAGTACTTC.

CDR3 DNA sequence: TGTGCCAGCAGCGTAGAAGGAGGGCCCCCCTACGAGCAGTACTTC. It codes for CASSVEGGPPYEQYF. J is TRBJ2-7 and V is TRBV9; a weak D match, TRBD2 (6 bases). The V gene's germline CDR1 is SGDLS and CDR2 YYNGEE. V was pared by 0 bases and J by 2 bases, with 12 bases between. This CDR3 comprises 15 residues.

This clone was seen only once. The chain is built from TRBV9 and TRBJ1-4, with a weak D call TRBD1 (5 bases). Germline CDR1 SGDLS, CDR2 YYNGEE. The CDR3 contains 14 residues. Trimming shortened V by 7 bases and J by 0 bases, and 10 bases separated the two germline ends. The CDR3 DNA is TGTGCCAGCGCGGGGGGTGCAACTAATGAAAAACTGTTTTTT. This encodes CASAGGATNEKLFF.

This clone was found a few times. This chain uses TRBV6-1 with TRBJ2-7; 8 bases fit TRBD1. In germline, CDR1 is MNHNS, CDR2 SASEGT. The CDR3 length is 19 residues. V lost 4 bases, J lost 2 bases, and 19 bases stayed unmatched. The CDR3 loop is CASSAIPGQGGGSTYEQYF. CDR3 DNA: TGTGCCAGCAGTGCGATACCCGGACAGGGAGGAGGTTCTACCTACGAGCAGTACTTC.

This clone has only a few counts. This chain uses TRBV6-4 with TRBJ1-1, with D unresolved. The length of the CDR3 is 13 residues. Per the germline V gene, CDR1 is MRHNA and CDR2 is SNTAGT. Trimming pared 0 bases from V and 8 bases from J, leaving 10 bases between. CDR3 sequence: CASSDSHGGEAFF. The CDR3 DNA is TGTGCCAGCAGTGACTCTCACGGCGGAGAAGCTTTCTTT.